Given below is one TCR beta chain in context. Its antigen target is currently unknown. No much larger clone is present one base from it, and per-base qualities are unavailable. The data belong to a study of identical twins listed by TCRdb under 2016. Background on the whole study: To test whether fetal clonotypes persist, the study used deep sequencing on TCR alpha and beta repertoires from monozygotic twins, unrelated adults of various ages, and cord blood. Replicate twin experiments were performed at different times using different library preparation protocols to rule out contamination.

Every donor was a healthy Caucasian. Paper-wide results and their limitations: Compared with coincidental sharing between unrelated individuals, out-of-frame TCR alpha sequences shared between twins had an excess of sequences with low generation probability. The excess sharing between twins in beta out-of-frame sequences was weaker because fewer shared sequences reduced the signal-to-noise ratio. Abundant cord blood beta clonotypes had fewer insertions, young adult naive repertoires showed a similar but weaker trend, and memory repertoires showed no such trend. Invariant T cells such as MAIT and iNKT could partly confound zero-insertion analyses, although diverse VJ usage argued against such confounding for most clonotypes. Recombination models systematically underestimated out-of-frame TCR alpha sharing in monozygotic twins but agreed with sharing between unrelated individuals. Because the same donors could not be followed over many years, the conclusions relied on cross-sectional statistical analysis.

The library was obtained by 5' RACE. TCRdb lists the instrument as Illumina HiSeq 2000. A universal primer binding site was added through template switching, and the final cDNA carried a unique molecular identifier so that TCR cDNA molecules could be counted accurately. First-strand cDNA for TCR alpha and beta chains was synthesized from specific primers in the conserved constant-segment region. Each cDNA library was double barcoded, with a SMART-Mk sample barcode plus Illumina barcodes, to control for contamination. Two successive PCR steps introduced TruSeq adapter sequences along with Illumina sample barcodes. TCR alpha and beta cDNA libraries were sequenced on the Illumina HiSeq platform with custom primers. In the paper's pipeline: MiGEC was used to process raw reads and extract unique molecular identifiers, and MiXCR was used to find CDR3 positions. Recombination models were inferred per individual with the repgenHMM and IGoR tools using an EM algorithm. The tcR package in R was used for shared clonotype analysis, with sharing normalized by the product of cloneset sizes. Out-of-frame nonproductive sequences were analyzed to study raw recombination free of thymic and clonal selection effects. TCRdb passed the public sequencing reads through fastp at Q25 and MiXCR, retaining productive beta sequences. Each CDR3 protein appears once, grouped with its most common genes and DNA. TCRdb, not the original authors, processed these V and J calls. The table for this sample lists 1.5 million to 2 million distinct CDR3 sequences; about 32% of them were counted only once. Roughly 0.3% of the sample goes to the ten largest clones.

This receptor was obtained from a newborn girl in good health. Material: cord blood.

The CDR3 protein is CASSLGVTITDTQYF. The DNA sequence reads TGTGCCAGCAGCTTAGGTGTTACTATCACAGATACGCAGTATTTT. The chain joins TRBV11-2 to TRBJ2-3, with no confident D gene call. V is shortened by 1 base, J by 2 bases, and the region joining them spans 10 bases. Taken from cysteine to phenylalanine, the CDR3 has 15 residues. Solely the CDR3 DNA is kept, with 45 bases framed from the first base. CDR1 is given as SGHAT and CDR2 as FQNNGV, both from the germline V gene.